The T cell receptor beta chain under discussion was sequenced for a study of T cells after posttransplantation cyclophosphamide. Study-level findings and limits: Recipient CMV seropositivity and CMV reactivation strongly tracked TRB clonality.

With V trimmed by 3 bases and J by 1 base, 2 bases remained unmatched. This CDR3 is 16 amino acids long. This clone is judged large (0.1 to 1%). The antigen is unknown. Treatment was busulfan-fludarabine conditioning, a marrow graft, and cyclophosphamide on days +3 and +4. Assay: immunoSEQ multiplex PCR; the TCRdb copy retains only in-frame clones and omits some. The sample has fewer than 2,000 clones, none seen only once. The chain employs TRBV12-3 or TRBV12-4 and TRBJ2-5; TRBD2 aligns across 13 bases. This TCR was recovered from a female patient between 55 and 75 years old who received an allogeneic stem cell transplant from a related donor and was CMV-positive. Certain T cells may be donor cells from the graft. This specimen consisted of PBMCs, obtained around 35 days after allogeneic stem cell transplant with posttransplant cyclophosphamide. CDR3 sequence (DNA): TGTGCCAGCAGTTTTCGGACTAGCGGGGGCCAAGAGACCCAGTACTTC. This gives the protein CASSFRTSGGQETQYF.